A single sample is the source of the 14 T cell receptor beta chains below, sequenced in a study of blood T cell repertoires in COVID-19. Profiling relied on immunoSEQ multiplex PCR, and the TCRdb table lists in-frame clones only, not all of them. The table lists roughly 200,000 clones, roughly 85% of them singletons, with just under 8.5% in the top ten. Sequencing was performed on peripheral blood. Every receptor here comes from a woman aged 55-69 years with acute or convalescent COVID-19.

Only a few counts were recorded for this clone. The chain has TRBV9 and TRBJ2-7; tentative D call: TRBD1 (5 bases). The CDR3 spans 13 residues. The germline V and J ends were trimmed by 4 bases and 2 bases, with 10 bases remaining between them. CDR1 and CDR2 from the germline V gene are SGDLS and YYNGEE. This CDR3 is CASSPGRAYEQYF. As DNA, the CDR3 is TGTGCCAGCAGCCCCGGCAGGGCCTACGAGCAGTACTTC.

The gene calls are TRBV4-2 and TRBJ1-6; 9 nucleotides line up with TRBD1. The CDR3 spans 16 residues. V shed 10 bases, J shed 0 bases, and the junction held 7 bases outside the gene matches. Germline CDR1 is LGHNA and CDR2 is YNFKEQ. The CDR3 DNA follows: TGTGCCACTGGTGGGACAGGGAGCTCCTATAATTCACCCCTCCACTTT. Residues: CATGGTGSSYNSPLHF.

This chain links TRBV19 with TRBJ2-4, with D perhaps TRBD1 (5 bases). Trimming took off 5 bases at V and 0 bases at J, with 8 bases between the two ends. This CDR3 comprises 14 residues. Germline CDR1 and CDR2: LNHDA and SQIVND (reference sequence). The CDR3 nucleotides read TGTGCCAGTAGTCCCAGGGTAGCCAAAAACATTCAGTACTTC. The encoded protein is CASSPRVAKNIQYF.

This chain joins TRBV5-1 and TRBJ1-2, with TRBD1 identical over 7 bases. The V gene end was trimmed by 0 bases and the J gene end by 3 bases; junction bases not matched to a gene: 8. Germline CDR1 and CDR2: SGHRS and YFSETQ. This CDR3 has 16 amino acids. In nucleotides, the CDR3 is TGCGCCAGCAGCTTGGGCGGGACAGATATCTACTATGGCTACACCTTC. This translates into CASSLGGTDIYYGYTF.

This clone came up a few times. This sequence joins TRBV6-5 and TRBJ2-5; D may be TRBD1 (5 bases). Germline V CDR1 and CDR2: MNHEY, SVGAGI. The CDR3 contains 13 residues. The V and J ends lost 6 bases and 2 bases respectively, with 10 bases between them. The CDR3 here is CASSLGVQETQYF. Written as DNA, the CDR3 is TGTGCCAGCAGCCTAGGGGTTCAAGAGACCCAGTACTTC.

The rearrangement uses TRBV19 and TRBJ2-7, with TRBD2 identical over 10 bases. CDR3 length: 13 residues. Losses at the gene ends were 5 bases for V and 5 bases for J; bases not matched to a gene: 3. Germline V gene lookup returns CDR1 LNHDA and CDR2 SQIVND (reference sequence). CDR3 DNA sequence: TGTGCCAGTAGTGCTAGCGGGAGAAACGAGCAGTACTTC. Translating it yields CASSASGRNEQYF.

The chain employs TRBV18 and TRBJ2-6; possibly TRBD2 for D (6 bases). V lost 6 bases, J lost 0 bases, and 21 bases lay in between. The germline V gene has CDR1 KGHSH and CDR2 LQKENI. The CDR3 has 19 residues. The CDR3 DNA follows: TGTGCCAGCTCTAACCAGGGAGGTGATTGGTTCTCTGGGGCCAACGTCCTGACTTTC. This codes for CASSNQGGDWFSGANVLTF.

In its sample, this clone was seen a few times. The chain couples TRBV7-9 to TRBJ2-7, with 10 bases lining up with TRBD2. The V gene end was trimmed by 0 bases and the J gene end by 4 bases; junction bases not matched to a gene: 9. Germline lookup yields CDR1 SEHNR and CDR2 FQNEAQ (reference sequence). This CDR3 has 17 residues. CDR3 residues: CASSLARESGRAYEQYF. The DNA of the CDR3 is TGTGCCAGCAGCTTAGCGCGGGAGAGCGGGAGGGCGTACGAGCAGTACTTC.

This chain uses TRBV6-4 with TRBJ1-5; D might be TRBD1 (5 bases). V lost 2 bases to trimming and J lost 4 bases, with 12 bases between them. This CDR3 comprises 15 residues. CDR1 and CDR2 (germline): MRHNA, SNTAGT. The CDR3 nucleotides are TGTGCCAGCAGTGACCTTGGGGAGGGGAATCAGCCCCAGCATTTT. This gives the protein CASSDLGEGNQPQHF.

This clone occurred once. The chain joins TRBV28 to TRBJ2-1; maybe TRBD2 (5 bases). The CDR3 runs to 14 residues. The germline CDR1 and CDR2 sequences are MDHEN and SYDVKM. With 7 bases removed from V and 0 bases from J, the gap between germline ends came to 10 bases. The CDR3 protein is CASIQRNSYNEQFF. In nucleotides, the CDR3 is TGTGCCAGCATCCAGCGGAACTCCTACAATGAGCAGTTCTTC.

This chain links TRBV4-1 with TRBJ1-4; no reliable D call. Germline V gives CDR1 MGHRA, CDR2 YSYEKL. The length of the CDR3 is 13 residues. Trimming removed 0 bases from V and 11 bases from J, with 10 bases in between. The CDR3 here is CASSQEEAFKLFF. The DNA for the CDR3 is TGCGCCAGCAGCCAAGAGGAGGCGTTTAAACTGTTTTTT.

The chain carries TRBV18 and TRBJ1-2, with D hard to call. Trimming removed 0 bases at V and 7 bases at J, with 12 bases between. Per the germline V gene, CDR1 is KGHSH and CDR2 is LQKENI. The length of the CDR3 is 14 residues. CDR3: CASSPPGRVGGYTF. DNA of the CDR3: TGTGCCAGCTCACCACCCGGCCGGGTGGGTGGCTACACCTTC.

DNA for the CDR3: TGTGCCAGCAGCCCCCGCCCGCCAGCGGGCACTGAAGCTTTCTTT. It yields the protein CASSPRPPAGTEAFF. V and J are TRBV11-2 and TRBJ1-1; D remains ambiguous. CDR3 length: 15 amino acids. Germline CDR1 and CDR2: SGHAT and FQNNGV. Trimming pared 5 bases from V and 4 bases from J, leaving 17 bases between.

The rearrangement joins TRBV6-5 to TRBJ1-2, with D unclear. The CDR3 covers 14 residues. Germline CDR1 reads MNHEY; CDR2 reads SVGAGI. The germline V and J ends were trimmed by 4 bases and 8 bases, with 17 bases remaining between them. The CDR3 loop reads CASSSLPEVRGYTF. For the CDR3, the DNA is TGTGCCAGCAGTTCCCTACCCGAGGTGAGGGGCTACACCTTC.